The rows below give T cell receptor beta chains drawn from one sample of a study of siplizumab effects on memory and regulatory T cells. Repertoires were generated with immunoSEQ multiplex PCR, while TCRdb's copy carries only in-frame clones and drops some. There are some 110,000 clones in the sample; approximately 94% occur only once, and about 1.8% lies in the top ten. Sequenced: non-Treg CD4+ T cells sorted from blood. The receptors shown here come from a human donor in good health. The CDR3 runs from the conserved cysteine through the conserved F or W. D genes are given only for firm matches. Expanded clones get a size class; other rows say once, few or many, or leave the size out.

CDR3 length	clone size	V gene	J gene	D gene	CDR3 DNA	CDR3 protein
14	.	TRBV5-1	TRBJ1-2	TRBD1	TGCGCCAGCAGCTCCGGGGCAGGGGGATATGGCTACACCTTC	CASSSGAGGYGYTF
16	.	TRBV6-1	TRBJ1-6	.	TGTGCCAGCAGTGAAGCGGAAAGGGGTGGAAATTCACCCCTCCACTTT	CASSEAERGGNSPLHF
15	.	TRBV6-1	TRBJ2-5	TRBD1	TGTGCCAGCAGTCTATGGACAGGGTTGACAGAGACCCAGTACTTC	CASSLWTGLTETQYF
16	.	TRBV29-1	TRBJ2-5	TRBD2	TGCAGCGTCCCCACTAGCGGGAGGACTCTCCAAGAGACCCAGTACTTC	CSVPTSGRTLQETQYF
15	.	TRBV9	TRBJ2-5	.	TGTGCCAGCAGCGTAGCTCGGGCAGGTACGGAGACCCAGTACTTC	CASSVARAGTETQYF
14	.	TRBV5-1	TRBJ2-2	.	TGCGCCAGCAGCGCCAACAGGGTCCCCGGGGAGCTGTTTTTT	CASSANRVPGELFF
12	.	TRBV27	TRBJ2-5	.	TGTGCCAGCAAGGGCACGAGGGGGACCCAGTACTTC	CASKGTRGTQYF
15	.	TRBV2	TRBJ2-5	.	TGTGCCAGCAGCTTCCAGGGTAGCCCCCAAGAGACCCAGTACTTC	CASSFQGSPQETQYF
16	.	TRBV10-3	TRBJ2-5	.	TGTGCCATCAGTGGTCCGACCGAGGGTAACCAAGAGACCCAGTACTTC	CAISGPTEGNQETQYF
15	.	TRBV7-9	TRBJ2-5	.	TGTGCCAGCAGCGCCGCGACTTTAACGGTAGAGACCCAGTACTTC	CASSAATLTVETQYF
14	.	TRBV5-1	TRBJ2-4	.	TGCGCCAGCAGACAGGAGACAGCCAAAAACATTCAGTACTTC	CASRQETAKNIQYF
15	.	TRBV10-3	TRBJ2-1	TRBD1	TGTGCCATCAGTGAGGGACAGGATCGGAGTAGTGAGCAGTTCTTC	CAISEGQDRSSEQFF
16	.	TRBV18	TRBJ1-5	.	TGTGCCAGCTCACCACCCTCAACTTCGAGCAATCAGCCCCAGCATTTT	CASSPPSTSSNQPQHF
14	once	TRBV5-1	TRBJ1-2	TRBD1	TGCGCCAGCAGGCCCACAGGGGGGAACTATGGCTACACCTTC	CASRPTGGNYGYTF
13	.	TRBV5-1	TRBJ2-6	.	TGCGCCAGCACAACTTCGGGGGCCAACGTCCTGACTTTC	CASTTSGANVLTF
13	.	TRBV27	TRBJ1-5	.	TGTGCCAGCGCTAAAGGGGTTAGCCAGCCCCAGCATTTT	CASAKGVSQPQHF
13	.	TRBV19	TRBJ1-1	.	TGTGCCAGTAGTATAGGAAGGAGGGGTGAAGCTTTCTTT	CASSIGRRGEAFF
17	.	TRBV5-1	TRBJ1-1	TRBD1	TGCGCCAGCAGCGTATCCGGGACAGGGGGACCGAACACTGAAGCTTTCTTT	CASSVSGTGGPNTEAFF
13	.	TRBV7-2	TRBJ1-5	.	TGTGCCAGCAGTCGACAGTGGAACCAGCCCCAGCATTTT	CASSRQWNQPQHF
14	.	TRBV5-4	TRBJ2-1	.	TGTGCCAGCAGCTGGGGGGCGGAGGTCAATGAGCAGTTCTTC	CASSWGAEVNEQFF
12	.	TRBV10-3	TRBJ2-7	.	TGTGCCAGCAGGCCAGCGGACGGTGCGCAGTACTTC	CASRPADGAQYF
15	few	TRBV6-6	TRBJ2-2	TRBD2	TGTGCCAGCAGACAACTAGCGGGGGGGACCGGGGAGCTGTTTTTT	CASRQLAGGTGELFF
16	.	TRBV5-1	TRBJ2-1	TRBD2	TGCGCCAGCAGCTTGGGTTTCTCCGGGACTAGCGGTGAGCAGTTCTTC	CASSLGFSGTSGEQFF
15	.	TRBV2	TRBJ2-5	TRBD2	TGTGCCAGCATTAGAGGACTAGCGGCCCAAGAGACCCAGTACTTC	CASIRGLAAQETQYF
13	.	TRBV27	TRBJ1-2	.	TGTGCCAGCAAACAGGCAGCCTATTCGGGCTACACCTTC	CASKQAAYSGYTF
16	once	TRBV6-5	TRBJ2-2	.	TGTGCCAGCAGTTACTCGGGCGGCCAAGGGACCGGGGAGCTGTTTTTT	CASSYSGGQGTGELFF
17	.	TRBV10-3	TRBJ2-4	TRBD1	TGTGCCATCAGTCGAGATTCCGAAAGGACAGGGGGGAACATTCAGTACTTC	CAISRDSERTGGNIQYF
12	.	TRBV2	TRBJ2-7	.	TGTGCCAGCAGTGAACGGCCCTACGAGCAGTACTTC	CASSERPYEQYF
18	.	TRBV25-1	TRBJ1-6	TRBD1	TGTGCCAGCAGTGTCTACCCGGGACAGGGGGACTATAATTCACCCCTCCACTTT	CASSVYPGQGDYNSPLHF
14	.	TRBV19	TRBJ2-7	TRBD2	TGTGCCAGTAGTACAACGGGACTACCCTACGAGCAGTACTTC	CASSTTGLPYEQYF
15	.	TRBV11-2	TRBJ1-2	.	TGTGCCAGCAGCTCCTTCGAGAGGGGGATCTATGGCTACACCTTC	CASSSFERGIYGYTF
16	.	TRBV6-5	TRBJ1-3	.	TGTGCCAGCAGTTACTCGAACAGGGTCTCTGGAAACACCATATATTTT	CASSYSNRVSGNTIYF
16	.	TRBV7-9	TRBJ2-2	TRBD2	TGTGCCAGCAGGGGAACCGGGACTAGCCTCGCCGGGGAGCTGTTTTTT	CASRGTGTSLAGELFF
13	.	TRBV6-6	TRBJ1-5	.	TGTGCCAGCAGTCCTTTACGGAATCAGCCCCAGCATTTT	CASSPLRNQPQHF
12	.	TRBV6-1	TRBJ1-1	.	TGTGCCAGCAGCCAGGGGACCACTGAAGCTTTCTTT	CASSQGTTEAFF
17	.	TRBV11-3	TRBJ2-1	TRBD2	TGTGCCAGCAGCTTACAAACCACTAGCGGCTCCTACAATGAGCAGTTCTTC	CASSLQTTSGSYNEQFF
13	.	TRBV7-6	TRBJ2-2	.	TGTGCCAGCAGCTCGAAGATTTCCGGGGAGCTGTTTTTT	CASSSKISGELFF
14	.	TRBV6-6	TRBJ1-6	.	TGTGCCAGCAGTTTTGAACAGGGCTATTCACCCCTCCACTTT	CASSFEQGYSPLHF
15	.	TRBV5-1	TRBJ1-1	.	TGCGCCAGCAGCTTGGGGGACACCATGAACACTGAAGCTTTCTTT	CASSLGDTMNTEAFF
13	.	TRBV7-2	TRBJ1-5	.	TGTGCCAGCAGCTTAGCTGACGGTGCACAAGGGCATTTT	CASSLADGAQGHF
16	.	TRBV27	TRBJ2-3	TRBD1	TGTGCCAGCAGTTTAGTAGGGACAGGGCTCACAGATACGCAGTATTTT	CASSLVGTGLTDTQYF
16	.	TRBV7-9	TRBJ1-4	.	TGTGCCAGCAGCTTAGGAGTCGCCGGGGAGGGTGAAAAACTGTTTTTT	CASSLGVAGEGEKLFF
15	.	TRBV6-1	TRBJ1-3	.	TGTGCCAGCAGTGAAGCGGGTTTAGGTCGAAACACCATATATTTT	CASSEAGLGRNTIYF
14	.	TRBV18	TRBJ1-4	.	TGTGCCAGCTCACGGACAGAGGGAGATGAAAAACTGTTTTTT	CASSRTEGDEKLFF
14	.	TRBV29-1	TRBJ1-5	.	TGCAGCGTTGCGATAGAAGTGAGCAATCAGCCCCAGCATTTT	CSVAIEVSNQPQHF
11	.	TRBV28	TRBJ1-2	.	TGTGCCAGCAGTCGGGACTATGGCTACACCTTC	CASSRDYGYTF
15	.	TRBV6-5	TRBJ1-6	.	TGTGCCAGCAGACTCGACACCTCCTATAATTCACCCCTCCACTTT	CASRLDTSYNSPLHF
14	.	TRBV2	TRBJ2-7	.	TGTGCCGGTAACCGGGTCCAGGGGAGGTACGAGCAGTACTTC	CAGNRVQGRYEQYF
11	.	TRBV18	TRBJ1-3	.	TGTGCCAGCTCACCTGGAAACACCATATATTTT	CASSPGNTIYF
15	.	TRBV6-1	TRBJ2-2	TRBD1	TGTGCCAGCCTCAAACCGGGACAGTCCACCGGGGAGCTGTTTTTT	CASLKPGQSTGELFF
15	.	TRBV2	TRBJ2-1	TRBD2	TGTGCCAGCAGCTCGGGACTAGCGGGAGGAGATGAGCAGTTCTTC	CASSSGLAGGDEQFF
13	.	TRBV7-2	TRBJ2-2	.	TGTGCCAGCAGCTCCCCGAACACCGGGGAGCTGTTTTTT	CASSSPNTGELFF
19	.	TRBV7-8	TRBJ2-1	TRBD2	TGTGCCAGCAGCCCCCGGGGACTAGCGGGGGGTTTATCGGGTAGTGAGCAGTTCTTC	CASSPRGLAGGLSGSEQFF